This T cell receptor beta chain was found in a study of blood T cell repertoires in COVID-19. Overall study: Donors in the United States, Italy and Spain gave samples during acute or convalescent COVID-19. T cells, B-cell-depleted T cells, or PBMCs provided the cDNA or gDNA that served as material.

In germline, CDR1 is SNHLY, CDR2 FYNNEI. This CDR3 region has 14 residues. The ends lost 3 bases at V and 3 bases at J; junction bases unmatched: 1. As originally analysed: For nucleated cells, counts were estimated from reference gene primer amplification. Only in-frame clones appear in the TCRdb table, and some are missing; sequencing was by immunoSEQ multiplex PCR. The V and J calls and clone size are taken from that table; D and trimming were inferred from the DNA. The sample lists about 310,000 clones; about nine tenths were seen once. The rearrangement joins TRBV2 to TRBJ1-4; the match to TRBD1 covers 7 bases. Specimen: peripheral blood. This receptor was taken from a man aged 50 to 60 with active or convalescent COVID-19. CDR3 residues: CASSEGQPNEKLFF. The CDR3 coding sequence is TGTGCCAGCAGTGAGGGACAGCCTAATGAAAAACTGTTTTTT. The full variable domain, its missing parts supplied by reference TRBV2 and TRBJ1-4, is EPEVTQTPSHQVTQMGQEVILRCVPISNHLYFYWYRQILGQKVEFLVSFYNNEISEKSEIFDDQFSVERPDGSNFTLKIRSTKLEDSAMYFCASSEGQPNEKLFFGSGTQLSVL.